This entry describes one T cell receptor beta chain. These data belong to a study of CD8 T cells in Susac syndrome. CD8+ and CD4+ T cells circulating in blood were sequenced for TCR beta. Patients with stable or active relapsing-remitting disease, all of them treatment-naive, made up the multiple sclerosis controls. TEMRA cells were FACS-enriched, and CD8+ and CD4+ T cells were isolated negatively. The germline CDR1 and CDR2 sequences are SGHRS and YFSETQ. The V and J ends lost 1 base and 1 base respectively, with 11 bases between them. This CDR3 contains 15 residues. RNA totalling roughly 0.45 to 1 ug underwent reverse transcription with random hexamers. Amplification of TCR beta CDR3 was carried out by immunoSEQ multiplex PCR, which covered 54 Vbeta and 13 Jbeta segments. TCRdb processed the immunoSEQ multiplex PCR reads anew with MiXCR; each CDR3 protein has one entry. The sample has roughly 330,000 distinct CDR3 sequences, about 91% seen once.

The clonotype was recovered from a human donor with multiple sclerosis. The sample was CD4+ T cells from PBMCs. This sequence joins TRBV5-1 and TRBJ1-1; maybe TRBD1 (5 bases). The CDR3 reads CASSLSGHTNTEAFF. The CDR3 DNA sequence: TGCGCCAGCAGCTTGAGCGGACACACGAACACTGAAGCTTTCTTT.